The next 32 T cell receptor beta chains were all read from a single sample in a study of cytomegalovirus exposure and HLA in healthy donors. In the PCR, 60 Vbeta and 13 Jbeta primers were used. Sequenced by immunoSEQ multiplex PCR; TCRdb stores in-frame clones only, minus some. The sample carries approximately 150,000 clones, roughly 80% recorded once. Sequencing was done on a sample of PBMCs. These receptors were obtained from a human donor in good health.

This clone was observed a single time. This chain's CDR3 is CASSLGIDEQFF. DNA of the CDR3: TGTGCCAGCAGCTTAGGTATCGATGAGCAGTTCTTC. The chain employs TRBV13 and TRBJ2-1; no clear D gene. This CDR3 comprises 12 residues. Germline CDR1 and CDR2: PRHDT and FYEKMQ (reference sequence). V was trimmed by 0 bases and J by 8 bases, leaving 5 bases between them.

The genes are TRBV27 and TRBJ2-7, with D possibly matching TRBD2 (6 bases). The CDR3 runs to 17 residues. Trimming removed 2 bases from V and 7 bases from J, with 24 bases in between. Germline V lookup: CDR1 MNHEY, CDR2 SMNVEV (reference sequence). The CDR3 coding sequence is TGTGCCAGCAGTTTAACGAACCGGGACTTTTCTCCTCGGGAGCAGTACTTC. It encodes CASSLTNRDFSPREQYF.

In its sample, this clone was seen once. The CDR3 sequence: CASSLSGGSPLHF. The DNA for the CDR3 is TGTGCCAGCAGCTTATCAGGAGGATCACCCCTCCACTTT. V usage is TRBV5-4 and J usage is TRBJ1-6, with D uncertain. The CDR3 loop spans 13 amino acids. Between the trimmed V and J ends, which lost 2 bases and 10 bases, there was a span of 10 bases. Per the germline V gene, CDR1 is SGHNT and CDR2 is YYREEE (reference sequence). Full variable domain (missing parts from reference TRBV5-4 and TRBJ1-6): ETGVTQSPTHLIKTRGQQVTLRCSSQSGHNTVSWYQQALGQGPQFIFQYYREEENGRGNFPPRFSGLQFPNYSSELNVNALELDDSALYLCASSLSGGSPLHFGNGTRLTVT.

This clone has a single count. This chain joins TRBV5-3 and TRBJ2-5, with 11 positions matching TRBD2. TRBV5-3 is given ORF status, its function remaining uncertain. The CDR3 totals 19 residues. V lost 3 bases to trimming and J lost 6 bases; unmatched junction nucleotides: 19. The CDR3 coding sequence is TGTGCCAGAAGCTCACTTTCACTAGCGGGGGCCATCGGCAGACAGACCCAGTACTTC. Its translation is CARSSLSLAGAIGRQTQYF.

The V gene is TRBV6-4, the J gene TRBJ1-6; D gene unclear. The CDR3 runs to 15 residues. The V gene's germline CDR1 is MRHNA and CDR2 SNTAGT. V shed 3 bases and J shed 1 base, with 7 bases lying between them. The CDR3 loop reads CASSERISYNSPLHF. The CDR3 region has the DNA TGTGCCAGCAGTGAGAGGATATCCTATAATTCACCCCTCCACTTT.

The chain recombines TRBV6-6 with TRBJ1-6; 9 bases are shared with TRBD1. V was clipped by 5 bases and J by 7 bases; unmatched bases: 3. The CDR3 spans 14 residues. The V gene's germline CDR1 is MNHNY and CDR2 SVGAGI (reference sequence). The DNA of the CDR3 is TGTGCCAGCAGTCCCGGGACAGGGAATTCACCCCTCCACTTT. Translating it yields CASSPGTGNSPLHF.

V usage is TRBV7-8 and J usage is TRBJ1-1; TRBD1 might be the D (6 bases). This CDR3 comprises 13 residues. V was trimmed by 5 bases and J by 1 base, leaving 8 bases between them. Germline V gives CDR1 SGHVS, CDR2 FQNEAQ. The DNA for the CDR3 is TGTGCCAGCAGCACGGACAGGAACACTGAAGCTTTCTTT. Protein: CASSTDRNTEAFF. The full variable domain, rest sourced from reference TRBV7-8 and TRBJ1-1, is GAGVSQSPRYKVAKRGQDVALRCDPISGHVSLFWYQQALGQGPEFLTYFQNEAQLDKSGLPSDRFFAERPEGSVSTLKIQRTQQEDSAVYLCASSTDRNTEAFFGQGTRLTVV.

This chain links TRBV19 with TRBJ1-5, with 11 bases matching TRBD1. The length of the CDR3 is 15 residues. The V gene's germline CDR1 is LNHDA and CDR2 SQIVND (reference sequence). The V and J ends lost 3 bases and 5 bases, in that order; junction bases with no gene match: 3. The CDR3 reads CASSMGQGVYQPQHF. The CDR3 coding sequence is TGTGCCAGTAGTATGGGACAGGGGGTCTATCAGCCCCAGCATTTT.

The V and J genes are TRBV27 and TRBJ2-2; possible D gene TRBD2, 6 bases. The germline V and J ends were trimmed by 6 bases and 3 bases, with 8 bases remaining between them. From germline, CDR1 is MNHEY and CDR2 SMNVEV (reference sequence). The CDR3 extends over 13 amino acids. The CDR3 is CASREGYTGELFF. The CDR3 DNA is TGTGCCAGCAGGGAGGGCTACACCGGGGAGCTGTTTTTT.

The rearrangement uses TRBV18 and TRBJ1-2; TRBD1 aligns across 7 bases. Germline-derived CDR1 and CDR2 are KGHSH and LQKENI. V was pared by 3 bases and J by 8 bases, with 6 bases of the junction left unmatched. This CDR3 has 13 residues. DNA for the CDR3: TGTGCCAGCTCACCTTTGGACAGGTGGGGCTACACCTTC. Its translation: CASSPLDRWGYTF.

V and J are TRBV25-1 and TRBJ1-1; 8 positions match TRBD1. V shed 4 bases and J 0 bases; nucleotides not matched to a gene: 7. Looked up from germline, CDR1 is MGHDK and CDR2 is SYGVNS. The CDR3 spans 16 residues. CDR3 sequence (DNA): TGTGCCAGCAGTGGGACAGGGAGGGGAATGAACACTGAAGCTTTCTTT. Its translation is CASSGTGRGMNTEAFF. Combining the CDR3 with reference TRBV25-1 and TRBJ1-1 gives the whole variable domain EADIYQTPRYLVIGTGKKITLECSQTMGHDKMYWYQQDPGMELHLIHYSYGVNSTEKGDLSSESTVSRIRTEHFPLTLESARPSHTSQYLCASSGTGRGMNTEAFFGQGTRLTVV.

A few counts support this clone. This sequence joins TRBV10-2 and TRBJ2-7; tentatively, D is TRBD2 (7 bases). Germline loops: CDR1 WSHSY, CDR2 SAAADI. This CDR3 region has 14 residues. V dropped 6 bases and J dropped 7 bases, with 19 bases sitting between them. The CDR3: CASRGFRGAGEQYF. The CDR3 DNA reads TGCGCCAGCAGGGGGTTCCGGGGGGCGGGTGAGCAGTACTTC.

CDR3 loop: CASSPPGQGYNQPQHF. The CDR3 coding sequence is TGTGCCAGCAGCCCACCGGGACAGGGGTACAATCAGCCCCAGCATTTT. The chain couples TRBV6-6 to TRBJ1-5; 10 nucleotides line up with TRBD1. Germline V gene sequence: CDR1 MNHNY, CDR2 SVGAGI (reference sequence). The CDR3 sequence is 16 residues long. V shed 6 bases, J shed 3 bases, and the junction held 8 bases outside the gene matches.

The V gene is TRBV6-5, the J gene TRBJ2-7, with D perhaps TRBD2 (5 bases). The CDR3 extends over 14 amino acids. The V gene lost 0 bases and the J gene lost 2 bases, with 8 bases spanning the gap. The germline V gene has CDR1 MNHEY and CDR2 SVGAGI. The CDR3 DNA sequence: TGTGCCAGCAGTTACTCGGACGGGACCTACGAGCAGTACTTC. It specifies CASSYSDGTYEQYF.

The CDR3 here is CARSPDRGEEKLFF. For the CDR3, the DNA is TGTGCCAGAAGCCCGGACAGGGGAGAAGAAAAACTGTTTTTT. The chain recombines TRBV5-3 with TRBJ1-4, with 9 bases that match TRBD1. TRBV5-3 is filed as an ORF, its function uncertain. The CDR3 is 14 amino acids. V lost 4 bases to trimming and J lost 8 bases; unmatched junction nucleotides: 6.

The chain carries TRBV7-2 and TRBJ2-5; no reliable D call. Germline CDR1 is SGHTA and CDR2 is FQGNSA. V lost 0 bases to trimming and J lost 5 bases, with 7 bases between them. This CDR3 has 13 amino acids. This chain's CDR3 is CASSLARMETQYF. The CDR3 bases are TGTGCCAGCAGCTTAGCTAGAATGGAGACCCAGTACTTC.

The gene calls are TRBV19 and TRBJ1-5, with a possible D match to TRBD1 (6 bases). V was cut by 6 bases and J by 4 bases, with 13 bases left in between. CDR3 length: 14 residues. The germline gives CDR1 LNHDA, CDR2 SQIVND (reference sequence). The chain's CDR3 is CASRLTGPNQPQHF. The CDR3 DNA reads as TGTGCCAGTAGGTTAACAGGGCCGAATCAGCCCCAGCATTTT. The full variable domain, in which reference TRBV19 and TRBJ1-5 provide the parts outside the CDR3, is DGGITQSPKYLFRKEGQNVTLSCEQNLNHDAMYWYRQDPGQGLRLIYYSQIVNDFQKGDIAEGYSVSREKKESFPLTVTSAQKNPTAFYLCASRLTGPNQPQHFGDGTRLSIL.

The J gene is TRBJ1-1, the V gene TRBV9; 7 bases agree with TRBD1. The CDR3 is made up of 16 amino acids. Germline V gives CDR1 SGDLS, CDR2 YYNGEE. J gave up 4 bases and V 3 bases, and 12 bases lay outside the gene matches. The CDR3 loop is CASSAIRDSSATEAFF. The DNA for the CDR3 is TGTGCCAGCAGCGCAATCCGGGACAGCTCTGCCACTGAAGCTTTCTTT.

The genes are TRBV5-6 and TRBJ1-2; D is ambiguous. Per the germline V gene, CDR1 is SGHDT and CDR2 is YYEEEE. The CDR3 runs 13 residues. Trimming shortened V by 2 bases and J by 7 bases, and 12 bases separated the two germline ends. CDR3 residues: CASSLTHPSGYTF. CDR3 DNA: TGTGCCAGCAGCTTAACCCACCCCAGTGGCTACACCTTC. The whole variable domain, remainder taken from reference TRBV5-6 and TRBJ1-2, is DAGVTQSPTHLIKTRGQQVTLRCSPKSGHDTVSWYQQALGQGPQFIFQYYEEEERQRGNFPDRFSGHQFPNYSSELNVNALLLGDSALYLCASSLTHPSGYTFGSGTRLTVV.

V and J are TRBV10-1 and TRBJ2-2; D call uncertain. Trimming shortened V by 10 bases and J by 4 bases, and 10 bases separated the two germline ends. CDR3 length equals 12 residues. Germline assignment: CDR1 WNHNN and CDR2 SYGVQD (reference sequence). CDR3 sequence reads: CATIRSTGELFF. The DNA for the CDR3 is TGCGCCACCATCCGGAGCACCGGGGAGCTGTTTTTT.

V gene TRBV10-1 combines with J gene TRBJ2-7, with TRBD2 matching over 12 bases. The germline gives CDR1 WNHNN, CDR2 SYGVQD (reference sequence). With V trimmed by 6 bases and J by 3 bases, 3 bases remained unmatched. This CDR3 spans 14 amino acids. CDR3 sequence reads: CASSGLAGSYEQYF. Here the CDR3 DNA reads TGCGCCAGCAGCGGACTAGCGGGGAGCTACGAGCAGTACTTC.

The CDR3 here is CASSVQGKAFF. CDR3 nucleotides: TGTGCCAGTAGTGTCCAGGGGAAAGCTTTCTTT. The chain joins TRBV19 to TRBJ1-1; a weak D match, TRBD1 (6 bases). In germline, CDR1 is LNHDA, CDR2 SQIVND (reference sequence). Trimming took off 5 bases at V and 9 bases at J, with 10 bases between the two ends. CDR3 length equals 11 residues.

The chain couples TRBV10-3 to TRBJ2-7, with D uncertain. Germline CDR1 reads ENHRY; CDR2 reads SYGVKD. V shed 4 bases and J shed 2 bases, with 9 bases lying between them. The CDR3 sequence is 13 residues long. This chain's CDR3 is CAISAPATYEQYF. The DNA for the CDR3 is TGTGCCATCAGTGCCCCCGCGACCTACGAGCAGTACTTC.

The chain couples TRBV4-2 to TRBJ1-4, with 8 bases identical to TRBD1. The germline V gene has CDR1 LGHNA and CDR2 YNFKEQ. Trimming at V came to 2 bases and at J to 7 bases, leaving 9 bases not matched to a gene. The CDR3 totals 16 residues. DNA of the CDR3: TGTGCCAGCAGCCAACCGGTGGGACAGGAAAGTGAAAAACTGTTTTTT. Translated, it gives CASSQPVGQESEKLFF.

The chain joins TRBV9 to TRBJ1-2; perhaps TRBD1 as D (6 bases). Germline loops: CDR1 SGDLS, CDR2 YYNGEE. CDR3 length: 15 residues. Trimming pared 6 bases from V and 4 bases from J, leaving 19 bases between. DNA for the CDR3: TGTGCCAGCAATGGAGGGGGGGGCAGAAGCTATGGCTACACCTTC. This codes for CASNGGGGRSYGYTF.

J is TRBJ1-1 and V is TRBV11-1; 8 nucleotides agree with TRBD1. The CDR3 has 16 amino acids. With V trimmed by 5 bases and J by 6 bases, 14 bases remained unmatched. CDR1 is SGHAT, CDR2 FQDESV, per germline (reference sequence). DNA of the CDR3: TGTGCCAGCAGCCCTCATCCGGACAGGGTATCGCCTGAAGCTTTCTTT. Translating gives CASSPHPDRVSPEAFF.

V gene TRBV6-6 combines with J gene TRBJ2-7; maybe TRBD1 (6 bases). V was cut by 6 bases and J by 5 bases, with 14 bases left in between. The CDR3 extends over 13 amino acids. The germline V gene has CDR1 MNHNY and CDR2 SVGAGI (reference sequence). The CDR3 here is CASREQGSHEQYF. CDR3 DNA: TGTGCCAGCAGAGAGCAGGGGTCCCACGAGCAGTACTTC.

The genes are TRBV6-1 and TRBJ1-4, with D maybe TRBD1 (6 bases). Germline V gene lookup returns CDR1 MNHNS and CDR2 SASEGT. The CDR3 length is 14 residues. V lost 4 bases, J lost 9 bases, and 15 bases lay in between. CDR3 sequence: CASSVLRDMQKLFF. DNA of the CDR3: TGTGCCAGCAGTGTACTTCGGGACATGCAAAAACTGTTTTTT.

V usage is TRBV7-8 and J usage is TRBJ1-1; possible D gene TRBD1, 5 bases. Germline assignment: CDR1 SGHVS and CDR2 FQNEAQ. The germline V and J ends were trimmed by 6 bases and 5 bases, with 16 bases remaining between them. This CDR3 contains 14 residues. CDR3 in DNA: TGTGCCAGCAGATCCTTGAAGGGGCAGACTGAAGCTTTCTTT. Its translation is CASRSLKGQTEAFF.

V and J are TRBV7-8 and TRBJ2-7, with unresolved D. This CDR3 spans 12 amino acids. The germline V gene has CDR1 SGHVS and CDR2 FQNEAQ. V dropped 0 bases and J dropped 5 bases, with 5 bases sitting between them. CDR3 protein: CASSLASDEQYF. Written as DNA, the CDR3 is TGTGCCAGCAGCTTAGCAAGCGACGAGCAGTACTTC.

The chain couples TRBV15 to TRBJ2-5; D is ambiguous. This CDR3 is built from 14 residues. Germline V gene sequence: CDR1 LNHNV, CDR2 YYDKDF (reference sequence). The V end lost 0 bases, the J end lost 1 base, and 6 bases lay between the germline ends. This CDR3 reads CATSRDPSQETQYF. As DNA, the CDR3 is TGTGCCACCAGCAGAGACCCCAGCCAAGAGACCCAGTACTTC.

The chain employs TRBV2 and TRBJ1-2; TRBD1 is a possible D gene (6 bases). V lost 1 base to trimming and J lost 4 bases, with 10 bases between them. Germline assignment: CDR1 SNHLY and CDR2 FYNNEI. CDR3 length equals 14 residues. As DNA, the CDR3 is TGTGCCAGCAGTGAAGGCGGCAGGGGCTATGGCTACACCTTC. Encoded protein: CASSEGGRGYGYTF.